The rows below give T cell receptor beta chains drawn from one sample of a study of siplizumab effects on memory and regulatory T cells. TCRdb's copy holds only in-frame clones and misses some; the assay was immunoSEQ multiplex PCR. The sample lists more than 85,000 clones; approximately 90% were seen once. Sequences were obtained from CD4+ T cells sorted from blood. The receptors stem from a human donor in good health. Each CDR3 is given with its conserved first and last residue. Each record gives: clone size, D gene, J gene, V gene, CDR3 DNA, CDR3 protein. The D gene is left open where the match is weak. Size is omitted from some rows. Given values are once, few, many or a class for expanded clones.

abundance: once
d_gene: TRBD1
j_gene: TRBJ1-1
v_gene: TRBV11-2
CDR3nt: TGTGCCAGCAGCGTAAGAGGGACAGTCAACACTGAAGCTTTCTTT
CDR3aa: CASSVRGTVNTEAFF

abundance: NA
d_gene: TRBD1
j_gene: TRBJ1-1
v_gene: TRBV28
CDR3nt: TGTGCCAGCAGTTTACCCGGACAGGTGAGGGTAGCTTTCTTT
CDR3aa: CASSLPGQVRVAFF

abundance: NA
d_gene: TRBD2
j_gene: TRBJ2-3
v_gene: TRBV7-9
CDR3nt: TGTGCCAGCAGCTTAGGGTATCAGCGGGAGACAGATACGCAGTATTTT
CDR3aa: CASSLGYQRETDTQYF

abundance: NA
d_gene: NA
j_gene: TRBJ2-1
v_gene: TRBV7-9
CDR3nt: TGTGCCAGCAGCTTAGCTGGGACAATAGGCAATGAGCAGTTCTTC
CDR3aa: CASSLAGTIGNEQFF

abundance: NA
d_gene: NA
j_gene: TRBJ2-1
v_gene: TRBV19
CDR3nt: TGTGCCAGTAGTACGACAACCCGGGACGGAGAGCCGCGCGATGAGCAGTTCTTC
CDR3aa: CASSTTTRDGEPRDEQFF

abundance: once
d_gene: TRBD1
j_gene: TRBJ1-1
v_gene: TRBV19
CDR3nt: TGTGCCAGTAGTCGACAGGGACGCACTGAAGCTTTCTTT
CDR3aa: CASSRQGRTEAFF

abundance: once
d_gene: NA
j_gene: TRBJ1-4
v_gene: TRBV5-1
CDR3nt: TGCGCCAGCACGACAGATCCCAATGAAAAACTGTTTTTT
CDR3aa: CASTTDPNEKLFF

abundance: once
d_gene: TRBD2
j_gene: TRBJ2-1
v_gene: TRBV6-1
CDR3nt: TGTGCCAGCACGTTTGACCTAGCGGGAGTAGATGAGCAGTTCTTC
CDR3aa: CASTFDLAGVDEQFF

abundance: NA
d_gene: TRBD2
j_gene: TRBJ2-1
v_gene: TRBV2
CDR3nt: TGTGCCAGCAGCCGAGATAGCGGGAGGGCCGGGAATGAGCAGTTCTTC
CDR3aa: CASSRDSGRAGNEQFF

abundance: once
d_gene: NA
j_gene: TRBJ2-5
v_gene: TRBV28
CDR3nt: TGTGCCAGCAGTGTTGACGTGGCGGGTTTTGAGACCCAGTACTTC
CDR3aa: CASSVDVAGFETQYF

abundance: NA
d_gene: TRBD1
j_gene: TRBJ1-4
v_gene: TRBV11-2
CDR3nt: TGTGCCAGCAGCAAGGGGCCCTTGACAGGGGGCAGGGAAAAACTGTTTTTT
CDR3aa: CASSKGPLTGGREKLFF

abundance: NA
d_gene: TRBD1
j_gene: TRBJ2-5
v_gene: TRBV19
CDR3nt: TGTGCCAGTAGTATCCTTGGACAGGGAGGAGAGACCCAGTACTTC
CDR3aa: CASSILGQGGETQYF

abundance: NA
d_gene: NA
j_gene: TRBJ2-7
v_gene: TRBV7-8
CDR3nt: TGTGCCAGCAGACCCCGGGGGCACGGGTCCGTTGACGAGCAGTACTTC
CDR3aa: CASRPRGHGSVDEQYF

abundance: once
d_gene: NA
j_gene: TRBJ2-3
v_gene: TRBV5-8
CDR3nt: TGTGCCAGCAGCTTCCAGAGCACAGATACGCAGTATTTT
CDR3aa: CASSFQSTDTQYF

abundance: NA
d_gene: TRBD1
j_gene: TRBJ1-2
v_gene: TRBV25-1
CDR3nt: TGTGCCAGCAGTTGGACAGGGGACCATAACTATGGCTACACCTTC
CDR3aa: CASSWTGDHNYGYTF

abundance: NA
d_gene: NA
j_gene: TRBJ1-2
v_gene: TRBV27
CDR3nt: TGTGCCAGCAGTTCGGGGATCGGCTATGGCTACACCTTC
CDR3aa: CASSSGIGYGYTF

abundance: NA
d_gene: NA
j_gene: TRBJ1-2
v_gene: TRBV2
CDR3nt: TGTGCCAGCAGTGACAGACCTAACTATGGCTACACCTTC
CDR3aa: CASSDRPNYGYTF

abundance: once
d_gene: TRBD1
j_gene: TRBJ1-2
v_gene: TRBV30
CDR3nt: TGTGCCTTCTATGACAGGGGGTATGGCTACACCTTC
CDR3aa: CAFYDRGYGYTF

abundance: NA
d_gene: TRBD2
j_gene: TRBJ2-2
v_gene: TRBV5-1
CDR3nt: TGCGCCAGCCAGAAGGGACTAGGGAACACCGGGGAGCTGTTTTTT
CDR3aa: CASQKGLGNTGELFF

abundance: few
d_gene: TRBD1
j_gene: TRBJ1-2
v_gene: TRBV6-5
CDR3nt: TGTGCCAGCAGCCCCGACAGGGGACGTTGGTATGGCTACACCTTC
CDR3aa: CASSPDRGRWYGYTF

abundance: NA
d_gene: NA
j_gene: TRBJ2-3
v_gene: TRBV7-3
CDR3nt: TGTGCCAGCAGCCCCCATACGGGCACAGATACGCAGTATTTT
CDR3aa: CASSPHTGTDTQYF

abundance: NA
d_gene: NA
j_gene: TRBJ1-2
v_gene: TRBV7-8
CDR3nt: TGTGCCAGCAGCCCAACAGGTCCAGTGTATGGCTACACCTTC
CDR3aa: CASSPTGPVYGYTF